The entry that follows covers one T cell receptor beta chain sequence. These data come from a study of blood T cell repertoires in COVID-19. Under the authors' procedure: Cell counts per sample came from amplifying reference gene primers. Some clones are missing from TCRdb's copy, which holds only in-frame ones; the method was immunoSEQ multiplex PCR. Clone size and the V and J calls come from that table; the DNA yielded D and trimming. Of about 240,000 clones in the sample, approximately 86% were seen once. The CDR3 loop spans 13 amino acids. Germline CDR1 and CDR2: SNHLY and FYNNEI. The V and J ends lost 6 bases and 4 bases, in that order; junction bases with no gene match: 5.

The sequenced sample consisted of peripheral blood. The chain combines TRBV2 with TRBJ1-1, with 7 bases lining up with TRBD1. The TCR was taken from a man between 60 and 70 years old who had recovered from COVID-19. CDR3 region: CASRNQGVTEAFF. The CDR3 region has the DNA TGTGCCAGCAGGAATCAGGGGGTCACTGAAGCTTTCTTT. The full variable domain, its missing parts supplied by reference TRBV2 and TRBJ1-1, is EPEVTQTPSHQVTQMGQEVILRCVPISNHLYFYWYRQILGQKVEFLVSFYNNEISEKSEIFDDQFSVERPDGSNFTLKIRSTKLEDSAMYFCASRNQGVTEAFFGQGTRLTVV.